These 15 T cell receptor beta chains originate from one sample sequenced in a study of CD8 T cells in Susac syndrome. Reverse transcription of about 0.5 to 1 ug RNA used random hexamers. From the immunoSEQ multiplex PCR reads, TCRdb called clonotypes with MiXCR, one entry per CDR3 protein. The sample has 200,000 or so distinct CDR3 sequences; 90% to 95% are singletons. The specimen was CD4+ T cells from PBMCs. Receptors originate from a human donor with multiple sclerosis.

The chain employs TRBV11-2 and TRBJ1-2; 8 positions agree with TRBD1. The CDR3 covers 15 residues. Germline V CDR1 and CDR2: SGHAT, FQNNGV. Unmatched junction bases numbered 11, after V lost 6 bases and J lost 5 bases. As DNA, the CDR3 is TGTGCCAGCAGACGAACGGACAGGGTAGGGTATGGCTACACCTTC. Translation: CASRRTDRVGYGYTF.

This clonotype turned up a few times. This CDR3 reads CASTGGRETQYF. The CDR3 coding sequence is TGTGCCAGCACGGGCGGGAGGGAGACCCAGTACTTC. V and J are TRBV28 and TRBJ2-5, with 8 bases that match TRBD2. The CDR3 length is 12 residues. Germline V gene lookup returns CDR1 MDHEN and CDR2 SYDVKM. V lost 7 bases and J lost 5; bases outside the gene matches: 3.

The rearrangement uses TRBV25-1 and TRBJ1-6; D is ambiguous. The CDR3 loop spans 15 amino acids. In germline, CDR1 is MGHDK, CDR2 SYGVNS. Trimming cost V 3 bases and J 4 bases, with 10 bases left between them. The CDR3 spells CASSDGGSYNSPLHF. The CDR3 bases are TGTGCCAGCAGTGACGGAGGTTCTTATAATTCACCCCTCCACTTT.

This chain connects TRBV12-3 or TRBV12-4 to TRBJ1-3, with D tentatively TRBD1 (5 bases). Trimming took 6 bases from V and 2 from J, leaving 8 bases between them. The length of the CDR3 is 13 residues. This CDR3 reads CASRGTPGNTIYF. CDR3 nucleotides: TGTGCCAGCAGGGGGACGCCTGGAAACACCATATATTTT.

The chain carries TRBV7-9 and TRBJ2-7, with a possible D match to TRBD1 (6 bases). This CDR3 is built from 14 residues. V dropped 0 bases and J dropped 2 bases, with 8 bases sitting between them. Per germline, CDR1 SEHNR and CDR2 FQNEAQ (reference sequence). DNA for the CDR3: TGTGCCAGCAGCTTAGCGGACAGAGCCTACGAGCAGTACTTC. Protein product: CASSLADRAYEQYF. The full variable domain, its missing parts supplied by reference TRBV7-9 and TRBJ2-7, is DTGVSQNPRHKITKRGQNVTFRCDPISEHNRLYWYRQTLGQGPEFLTYFQNEAQLEKSRLLSDRFSAERPKGSFSTLEIQRTEQGDSAMYLCASSLADRAYEQYFGPGTRLTVT.

This chain links TRBV30 with TRBJ2-1, with unresolved D. The germline V and J ends were trimmed by 2 bases and 1 base, with 9 bases remaining between them. The germline gives CDR1 GTSNPN, CDR2 SVGIG (reference sequence). The CDR3 length is 14 residues. CDR3 residues: CAWSWSTSYNEQFF. The CDR3 coding sequence is TGTGCCTGGAGTTGGAGTACTTCCTACAATGAGCAGTTCTTC.

The chain joins TRBV20-1 to TRBJ2-1; 8 bases are a match to TRBD2. The CDR3 runs 15 residues. Germline loops: CDR1 DFQATT, CDR2 SNEGSKA (reference sequence). Trimming at V came to 3 bases and at J to 4 bases, leaving 8 bases not matched to a gene. The CDR3 reads CSASRAGGQYNEQFF. CDR3 bases: TGCAGTGCTAGTAGGGCGGGAGGACAATACAATGAGCAGTTCTTC.

This chain uses TRBV20-1 with TRBJ2-5, with a weak D call TRBD2 (6 bases). Trimming took 1 base from V and 2 from J, leaving 14 bases between them. CDR1 is DFQATT, CDR2 SNEGSKA, per germline (reference sequence). The CDR3 loop spans 15 amino acids. Written as DNA, the CDR3 is TGCAGTGCTAGAGGCTCCGGGGCGGGGCAAGAGACCCAGTACTTC. Its translation is CSARGSGAGQETQYF.

The gene calls are TRBV12-3 or TRBV12-4 and TRBJ1-2, with 9 bases that match TRBD1. The V gene end was trimmed by 3 bases and the J gene end by 6 bases; junction bases not matched to a gene: 5. The CDR3 loop spans 14 amino acids. The CDR3 DNA follows: TGTGCCAGCAGTTTGGGACAGGGAAGTAATGGCTACACCTTC. It yields the protein CASSLGQGSNGYTF.

The chain carries TRBV30 and TRBJ1-1; tentative D call: TRBD1 (5 bases). There are 13 residues in the CDR3. Trimming took off 8 bases at V and 0 bases at J, with 13 bases between the two ends. Germline CDR1 reads GTSNPN; CDR2 reads SVGIG (reference sequence). DNA for the CDR3: TGTGCCGGGGACCGGGCGGTGAACACTGAAGCTTTCTTT. Its translation: CAGDRAVNTEAFF.

The chain combines TRBV7-9 with TRBJ2-6; 7 bases agree with TRBD1. The germline gives CDR1 SEHNR, CDR2 FQNEAQ (reference sequence). The V segment lost 5 bases and the J segment 2 bases; nucleotides outside the gene matches: 3. The CDR3 consists of 15 residues. The CDR3 is CASSRTGAGANVLTF. CDR3 sequence (DNA): TGTGCCAGCAGCCGAACAGGGGCTGGGGCCAACGTCCTGACTTTC.

This sequence joins TRBV9 and TRBJ2-7; the D gene is possibly TRBD2 (5 bases). Trimming removed 3 bases from V and 6 bases from J, with 13 bases in between. This CDR3 is 13 amino acids long. The V gene's germline CDR1 is SGDLS and CDR2 YYNGEE. CDR3 coding DNA: TGTGCCAGCAGCGCTTGGCTCGAGGGCGAGCAGTACTTC. This gives the protein CASSAWLEGEQYF.

The DNA for the CDR3 is TGTGCCAGCAGCCAAGAAGCACTAGCGACCTACGAGCAGTACTTC. It codes for CASSQEALATYEQYF. The chain has TRBV3-1 and TRBJ2-7; 7 bases agree with TRBD2. The CDR3 has 15 residues. Germline V gene sequence: CDR1 LGHDT, CDR2 YNNKEL (reference sequence). Trimming took 0 bases from V and 2 from J; bases not matched to a gene: 4.

The chain links TRBV30 to TRBJ2-7, with D possibly TRBD1 on 5 matching bases. V was pared by 5 bases and J by 2 bases, with 16 bases between. The germline V gene encodes CDR1 GTSNPN and CDR2 SVGIG (reference sequence). This CDR3 region has 14 residues. The CDR3 bases are TGTGCCTGGCTGGACACGAGCAGGGCCTACGAGCAGTACTTC. Amino acids: CAWLDTSRAYEQYF.

This clonotype was observed once. The chain couples TRBV27 to TRBJ1-6, with no clear D. V lost 4 bases to trimming and J lost 9 bases, with 13 bases between them. The CDR3 spans 14 residues. Germline loops: CDR1 MNHEY, CDR2 SMNVEV (reference sequence). CDR3 DNA: TGTGCCAGCAGTTCATGGACGGTCAGTTCACCCCTCCACTTT. Translating it yields CASSSWTVSSPLHF.